This is a list of T cell receptor beta chains from one sample in a study of blood T cells in healthy people across ages. MiXCR, applied by TCRdb to the 5' RACE reads, yields one record per CDR3 protein. The repertoire has around 1,700,000 distinct CDR3 sequences, 28% of them found once; the top ten carry around 7.7%. The source material was blood. These receptors were taken from a woman aged 25-40 years in good health. The CDR3 runs from the conserved cysteine through the conserved F or W. The D gene is left open where the match is weak. For some rows the clone size is stated as once, few or many, or as a class when expanded; others skip it.

j_gene | abundance | v_gene | d_gene | CDR3nt | CDR3aa
TRBJ2-7 | few | TRBV5-1 | TRBD2 | TGCGCCAGCAGGCTGACTAGCGGGGCGTGGAATTACGAGCAGTACTTC | CASRLTSGAWNYEQYF
TRBJ2-7 | many | TRBV12-3/TRBV12-4 | NA | TGTGCCAGCAGCCAAACTAGCCTCGTAGGCTACGAGCAGTACTTC | CASSQTSLVGYEQYF
TRBJ2-5 | few | TRBV2 | TRBD2 | TGTGCCAGCAGAGAAAGCGGGGGCGTCGGGACCCAGTACTTC | CASRESGGVGTQYF
TRBJ1-2 | few | TRBV6-5 | NA | TGTGCCAGCAGTTACGGGACCATTGATGGCTACACCTTC | CASSYGTIDGYTF
TRBJ1-6 | NA | TRBV6-6 | TRBD1 | TGTGCCAGCAGAGAGGGACAGAAGTATAATTCACCCCTCCACTTT | CASREGQKYNSPLHF
TRBJ2-3 | NA | TRBV28 | TRBD2 | TGTGCCAGCAGCCCAATAGCGGGGGACCTCACAGATACGCAGTATTTT | CASSPIAGDLTDTQYF
TRBJ1-3 | few | TRBV12-3/TRBV12-4 | TRBD1 | TGTGCCAGCAGATTGGGACAGGGAATCTGGACCATATATTTT | CASRLGQGIWTIYF
TRBJ1-5 | NA | TRBV27 | NA | TGTGCCAGCAGTGCCAGTGCGACAGGAAGCAGCAATCAGCCCCAGCATTTT | CASSASATGSSNQPQHF
TRBJ1-1 | NA | TRBV2 | NA | TGTGCCAGCAGTGGGCAGGGTAGGATCCAGGGCACTGAAGCTTTCTTT | CASSGQGRIQGTEAFF
TRBJ1-6 | many | TRBV10-3 | NA | TGTGCCATCAGCGCAGGGGTGGATAATTCACCCCTCCACTTT | CAISAGVDNSPLHF
TRBJ1-1 | NA | TRBV3-1 | NA | TGTGCCAGCAGCGGATACGACATGAACACTGAAGCTTTCTTT | CASSGYDMNTEAFF
TRBJ2-7 | NA | TRBV28 | NA | TGTGCCAGCAGTCTAGGTCCAGGTGGCACCACTTTCACCTACGAGCAGTACTTC | CASSLGPGGTTFTYEQYF
TRBJ2-4 | few | TRBV27 | NA | TGTGCCAGCACTTATATTTCAGGGCTAGCCAAAAACATTCAGTACTTC | CASTYISGLAKNIQYF
TRBJ2-1 | NA | TRBV20-1 | TRBD2 | TGCAGTGCCGACCGGGGGGGCTTCTACAATGAGCAGTTCTTC | CSADRGGFYNEQFF
TRBJ1-4 | few | TRBV6-5 | NA | TGTGCCAGCAGTTACATCGAAGGGGAAAAACTGTTTTTT | CASSYIEGEKLFF
TRBJ1-1 | few | TRBV3-1 | TRBD1 | TGTGCCAGCAGCACGTATACCGGGACAGGGAAAACTGAAGCTTTCTTT | CASSTYTGTGKTEAFF
TRBJ1-1 | few | TRBV5-5 | NA | TGTGCCAGCAGCTCACAAACAGGTTTGAACACTGAAGCTTTCTTT | CASSSQTGLNTEAFF
TRBJ1-4 | NA | TRBV4-3 | NA | TGCGCCAGCAGCCAAGATCGCAGCCTCTATCTCAATGAAAAACTGTTTTTT | CASSQDRSLYLNEKLFF
TRBJ1-2 | NA | TRBV7-8 | TRBD1 | TGTGCCAGCAGCGACCTGGGACAGGGCTACTATGGCTACACCTTC | CASSDLGQGYYGYTF
TRBJ2-7 | NA | TRBV5-1 | TRBD2 | TGCGCCAGCAGCTCCGGCGGGCTAGCGGTAATCTCCTACGAGCAGTACTTC | CASSSGGLAVISYEQYF
TRBJ2-3 | NA | TRBV5-1 | TRBD1 | TGCGCCAGCAGCAACCTAGGGACAGAAACAGATACGCAGTATTTT | CASSNLGTETDTQYF
TRBJ2-1 | NA | TRBV6-2/TRBV6-3 | TRBD2 | TGTGCCGGCTGTTCAAAGCGGGAGGGCATCCATGAGCAGTTCTTC | CAGCSKREGIHEQFF
TRBJ1-2 | NA | TRBV6-1 | TRBD1 | TGTGCCAGCATCGGGCGTAGGACAGGGGTATCTAACTATGGCTACACCTTC | CASIGRRTGVSNYGYTF
TRBJ2-5 | NA | TRBV18 | NA | TGTGCCAGCTCACCATACCCAGAAGAGACCCAGTACTTC | CASSPYPEETQYF
TRBJ2-5 | few | TRBV7-9 | NA | TGTGCCAGCTGCGGTGGGGGCTCGGCGGAAGAGACCCAGTACTTC | CASCGGGSAEETQYF
TRBJ2-1 | many | TRBV29-1 | TRBD2 | TGCAGCGTGATCTCGGGACTAGCGGGAGTAAATGAGCAGTTCTTC | CSVISGLAGVNEQFF
TRBJ2-2 | few | TRBV4-3 | TRBD2 | TGCGCCAGCAGCCAAGATACCGAGCGGGAGATATTCGGGGAGCTGTTTTTT | CASSQDTEREIFGELFF
TRBJ2-7 | NA | TRBV6-2/TRBV6-3 | NA | TGTGCCAGCAGTCTCCGTGGGTGGTACAAGCAGTACTTC | CASSLRGWYKQYF
TRBJ2-2 | NA | TRBV20-1 | TRBD1 | TGCAGTGCCCGAGTTCGACAGGGGTGGGGGGAGCTGTTTTTT | CSARVRQGWGELFF
TRBJ1-1 | NA | TRBV5-1 | NA | TGCGCCAGCAGCAGCCCGGACAGTGGTACTGAAGCTTTCTTT | CASSSPDSGTEAFF
TRBJ2-7 | many | TRBV15 | TRBD2 | TGTGCCACCAGCAGGGCGGGGGTGGACGAGCAGTACTTC | CATSRAGVDEQYF
TRBJ2-5 | NA | TRBV18 | NA | TGTGCCAGCTCACCAATAGAGGAGACCCAGTACTTC | CASSPIEETQYF
TRBJ2-1 | NA | TRBV18 | NA | TGTGCCAGCTCCCTGTTCGCAGGCCCCTACAATGAGCAGTTCTTC | CASSLFAGPYNEQFF
TRBJ1-1 | few | TRBV5-1 | TRBD1 | TGCGCCAGCAGCTGGGGGGGACAGGGGGGCTCGGCAGAAGCTTTCTTT | CASSWGGQGGSAEAFF
TRBJ1-2 | NA | TRBV12-3/TRBV12-4 | NA | TGTGCCAGCAGTTTCCAGGGACCCTACACCTTC | CASSFQGPYTF
TRBJ1-5 | many | TRBV5-1 | NA | TGCGCCAGCAGCTTGGGGCATGTTAGCAATCAGCCCCAGCATTTT | CASSLGHVSNQPQHF
TRBJ1-2 | NA | TRBV2 | NA | TGTGCCAGCAGTGACGGGACACTAAACTATGGCTACACCTTC | CASSDGTLNYGYTF
TRBJ2-5 | few | TRBV7-6 | TRBD2 | TGTGCCAGCAGCTTTCCTAGCGGGGGGTCCCAAGAGACCCAGTACTTC | CASSFPSGGSQETQYF
TRBJ2-7 | many | TRBV28 | TRBD1 | TGTGCCAGCAGTCGACATGATCGGACAGGGGCTTCCTACGAGCAGTACTTC | CASSRHDRTGASYEQYF
TRBJ1-4 | NA | TRBV3-1 | NA | TGTGCCAGCAGCCAAGTCACAGGGATTGAAAAACTGTTTTTT | CASSQVTGIEKLFF
TRBJ2-1 | few | TRBV20-1 | TRBD2 | TGCAGTGCAACTCTAGCGGGGGGCTCCCACAACGAGCAGTTCTTC | CSATLAGGSHNEQFF